Presented here are 18 T cell receptor beta chains from one specimen sequenced in a study of T cell clonality in common variable immunodeficiency. TCRdb keeps only in-frame clones here, not all; method: immunoSEQ multiplex PCR. This sample shows roughly 58,000 clones and no singletons; around 0.8% rests with the ten largest. Sequenced sample: peripheral blood mononuclear cells. The receptors were sampled from a person aged 18 to 70 in good health.

This clone was counted only a few times. Read coverage stops 3 residues before the CDR3 terminus; the germline J gene supplies the remainder. V gene TRBV6-4 combines with J gene TRBJ2-1; 11 bases are a match to TRBD2. Germline trimming cut 2 bases from V and 3 bases from J; bases unmatched to any gene: 0. The CDR3 loop spans 15 amino acids. CDR1 and CDR2 from the germline V gene are MRHNA and SNTAGT. The CDR3 region is CASSDLAGGYNEQFF. The covered CDR3 bases are TGTGCCAGCAGTGACCTAGCGGGAGGCTACAATGAG.

Many counts were recorded for this clone. Read data end 3 residues before the CDR3 end; the end is taken from the germline J gene. The V and J genes are TRBV18 and TRBJ2-1; a weak D match, TRBD2 (6 bases). With 3 bases removed from V and 3 bases from J, the gap between germline ends came to 15 bases. CDR3 length: 16 amino acids. The V gene's germline CDR1 is KGHSH and CDR2 LQKENI. Partial CDR3 DNA: TGTGCCAGCTCACCTGTCGCGGGATGGAGCTACAATGAG. It specifies CASSPVAGWSYNE. The entire CDR3 is CASSPVAGWSYNEQFF.

This clone was detected many times. The sequence runs out 3 residues before the end of the CDR3; the remainder is reconstructed from the germline J gene. The chain has TRBV7-9 and TRBJ2-5; no firm D call. V was cut by 0 bases and J by 0 bases, with 5 bases left in between. CDR3 length: 14 amino acids. The germline CDR1 and CDR2 sequences are SEHNR and FQNEAQ (reference sequence). The CDR3 bases that were read are TGTGCCAGCAGCTTAGCACGGGACCAAGAGACC. Its protein is CASSLARDQET. The complete CDR3 reads CASSLARDQETQYF.

The sample holds many counts of this clone. CDR3: CAISELGGQLGSPLHF. CDR3 bases read: TGTGCCATCAGTGAGCTGGGGGGACAGTTGGGATCACCC. The chain uses TRBV10-3 and TRBJ1-6; 7 positions match TRBD1. The DNA ends 3 residues before the CDR3 does, and the rest of the CDR3 is filled in from the germline J gene. This CDR3 is 16 amino acids long. V shed 2 bases and J 10 bases; nucleotides not matched to a gene: 11. Germline V CDR1 and CDR2: ENHRY, SYGVKD.

In its sample, this clone was seen many times. The sequenced fragment ends 3 residues before the CDR3 boundary, so the rest is inferred from the germline J gene. The V gene is TRBV2, the J gene TRBJ1-1, with 7 bases lining up with TRBD1. The germline V gene has CDR1 SNHLY and CDR2 FYNNEI. This CDR3 has 16 residues. Partial CDR3 DNA: TGTGCCAGCAGAAAAGTGTCTCAGGGGGGACCGCGGGAA. Its protein product is CASRKVSQGGPRE. The full CDR3 protein is CASRKVSQGGPREAFF.

This clone occurred many times. The CDR3 end is not reached by the read, which stops 3 residues before it; the germline J gene fills it in. The gene calls are TRBV6-2 or TRBV6-3 and TRBJ2-7; 7 positions agree with TRBD1. The CDR3 is 14 amino acids. CDR1 MNHEY and CDR2 SVGEGT come from the germline V gene. V trimming: 7 bases; J trimming: 2 bases; junction bases outside the gene matches: 8. The part of the CDR3 DNA that was read is TGTGCCAGCACCCTACAGGGGATCACCTACGAG. Its protein product is CASTLQGITYE. The whole CDR3 region reads CASTLQGITYEQYF.

Comment on this clone: Coverage ceases 3 residues before the CDR3 finishes, and the germline J gene fills in the end. This rearrangement joins TRBV2 to TRBJ2-4; 9 bases align to TRBD1. The length of the CDR3 is 14 residues. From germline, CDR1 is SNHLY and CDR2 FYNNEI. The sequenced CDR3 bases are TGTGCCAGCTCCACACAGGGGGCAAAGTATGGT. Translated, it gives CASSTQGAKYG. The entire CDR3 reads CASSTQGAKYGQYF.

Many counts were recorded for this clone. The read terminates 3 residues before the CDR3 end, so the remaining end is supplied by the germline J gene. The V gene is TRBV20-1, the J gene TRBJ2-7; a possible D gene is TRBD2 (6 bases). The CDR3 runs 15 residues. The V and J ends lost 5 bases and 5 bases respectively, with 22 bases between them. CDR1 and CDR2 from the germline V gene are DFQATT and SNEGSKA (reference sequence). CDR3 sequence reads: CSAPPSPGVPHEQYF. The sequenced CDR3 bases are TGCAGTGCTCCCCCTAGCCCGGGAGTCCCCCACGAG.

This clone showed up many times. Read sequence stops 3 residues before the CDR3 end, and the germline J gene provides the missing end. The rearrangement joins TRBV5-5 to TRBJ2-7; 7 nucleotides match TRBD2. V gave up 0 bases and J gave up 3 bases; unmatched junction bases: 3. This CDR3 spans 14 amino acids. The V gene's germline CDR1 is SGHKS and CDR2 YYEKEE (reference sequence). CDR3 amino acids: CASSLEAGVYEQYF. The sequenced part of the CDR3 DNA is TGTGCCAGCAGCTTGGAGGCGGGAGTCTACGAG.

This clone was seen a few times. Relative to the germline gene, one junction end is altered; a read error may explain this. The CDR3 end lies 3 residues beyond the end of the read and is filled in from the germline J gene. At the DNA level, this CDR3 is encoded by other sequences in the same sample as well. The V and J genes are TRBV5-1 and TRBJ1-3; D is uncertain. The CDR3 is 14 amino acids. Germline values: CDR1 SGHRS, CDR2 YFSETQ. The sequenced part of the CDR3 DNA is TGCGCCAGCAGCTTGACAGTCTCTGGAAACACA. Its translation is CASSLTVSGNT. The entire CDR3 reads CASSLTVSGNTIYF.

This clone was found many times. The DNA ends 3 residues before the CDR3 does, and the rest of the CDR3 is filled in from the germline J gene. The chain uses TRBV20-1 and TRBJ1-6, with D possibly matching TRBD1 (6 bases). Germline CDR1 is DFQATT and CDR2 is SNEGSKA (reference sequence). Trimming shortened V by 6 bases and J by 7 bases, and 13 bases separated the two germline ends. CDR3 length: 13 residues. CDR3 loop: CSARTDENSPLHF. The sequenced CDR3 bases are TGCAGTGCGAGGACAGATGAAAATTCACCC.

This clone was seen many times. CDR3 DNA (partial): TGTGCCTGGAGTCCTGACAGCCAAAACATT. Encoded protein: CAWSPDSQNI. The complete CDR3 reads CAWSPDSQNIQYF. This chain links TRBV30 with TRBJ2-4; a weak D match, TRBD1 (5 bases). The read stops 3 residues short of the end of the CDR3; the missing end is completed from the germline J gene. The ends were cut back, 2 bases at V and 5 bases at J, with 10 bases in the middle. CDR1 is GTSNPN and CDR2 is SVGIG in the germline V gene (reference sequence). This CDR3 spans 13 amino acids.

This clone appeared many times. The read stops 3 residues short of the end of the CDR3; the missing end is completed from the germline J gene. This chain joins TRBV23-1 and TRBJ1-2; perhaps TRBD1 as D (6 bases). TRBV23-1 falls under the ORF class, with uncertain function. The CDR3 is 17 residues long. The V end was cut by 2 bases, the J end by 5 bases, with 21 bases between. Here the CDR3 reads CASSQTTLGGAQYGYTF. The sequenced CDR3 bases are TGCGCCAGCAGTCAAACCACCTTGGGGGGGGCACAATATGGC.

This clone was seen repeatedly, ten times or more. The read terminates 3 residues before the CDR3 end, so the remaining end is supplied by the germline J gene. The rearrangement links TRBV7-8 to TRBJ1-1; a weak D match, TRBD1 (5 bases). The V and J ends lost 6 bases and 1 base respectively, with 15 bases between them. From germline, CDR1 is SGHVS and CDR2 FQNEAQ. This CDR3 is 15 amino acids long. The CDR3 sequence is CASSHTTDRNTEAFF. The CDR3 bases that were read are TGTGCCAGCAGTCACACTACCGACAGGAACACTGAA.

This clone occurred many times. The read finishes 3 residues shy of the CDR3 end, and the germline J gene is used to complete it. J is TRBJ2-3 and V is TRBV18, with 10 bases aligning to TRBD2. V was pared by 0 bases and J by 5 bases, with 2 bases of the junction left unmatched. Germline CDR1 is KGHSH and CDR2 is LQKENI. The CDR3 contains 15 residues. CDR3 sequence reads: CASSPPLAGRDTQYF. The part of the CDR3 DNA that was read is TGTGCCAGCTCACCACCACTAGCGGGAAGAGATACG.

As regards this clone: Read sequence stops 3 residues before the CDR3 end, and the germline J gene provides the missing end. V is TRBV19 and J is TRBJ1-1; D not resolved. Germline V CDR1 and CDR2: LNHDA, SQIVND (reference sequence). This CDR3 comprises 14 residues. V lost 6 bases and J lost 3, with 14 bases in between. CDR3 residues: CASSLSSYDTEAFF. CDR3 DNA (partial): TGTGCCAGTAGCCTGAGTAGTTATGACACTGAA.

To note about this clone: This may stem from a read error, because a much larger clone lies one nucleotide away. From the germline J gene comes the end of the CDR3, since the read stops 3 residues before it. Other DNA sequences in this specimen translate into the identical CDR3. V gene TRBV18 combines with J gene TRBJ1-4; the match to TRBD1 covers 8 bases. This CDR3 spans 15 amino acids. Germline CDR1 reads KGHSH; CDR2 reads LQKENI. J lost 10 bases, V lost 3 bases, and 10 bases had no gene match. The CDR3 loop is CASSPSGQERGKLFF. The sequenced part of the CDR3 DNA is TGTGCCAGCTCACCGTCGGGACAGGAGAGGGGAAAA.

This clone was picked up many times. Read sequence stops 3 residues before the CDR3 end, and the germline J gene provides the missing end. V gene TRBV5-4 combines with J gene TRBJ2-3; TRBD2 is a possible D gene (5 bases). The V end lost 6 bases, the J end lost 0 bases, and 14 bases lay between the germline ends. Per germline, CDR1 SGHNT and CDR2 YYREEE (reference sequence). The CDR3 is 15 residues long. CDR3 bases read: TGTGCCAGCACAAAGGACTTCGGAAGCACAGATACG. It is translated as CASTKDFGSTDT. The CDR3 reads in full as CASTKDFGSTDTQYF.